This T cell receptor (beta chain) was identified during a study of blood T cell repertoires in COVID-19. The authors' processing: Quantification of nucleated cells was approximated via reference gene primer amplification. Sequencing was performed with immunoSEQ multiplex PCR; in TCRdb, only in-frame clones are kept and a portion is missing. V and J calls and clone size are copied from that table; D and trimming were computed from the DNA. The table shows 90,000 to 100,000 clones, with approximately 80% occurring only once. Germline V lookup: CDR1 SGHTA, CDR2 FQGNSA. The CDR3 contains 15 residues. V shed 5 bases and J 4 bases; nucleotides not matched to a gene: 6.

This receptor was identified in a man in his 70s with active or convalescent COVID-19. The J gene is TRBJ2-2, the V gene TRBV7-2; TRBD2 matches 8 bases. Sample: peripheral blood. The CDR3 region has the DNA TGTGCCAGCAGCCCCAACCGGGGGGGCACCGGGGAGCTGTTTTTT. The encoded protein is CASSPNRGGTGELFF.